The 27 T cell receptor beta chains below were found in one sample sequenced in a study of blood T cell repertoires in COVID-19. Only in-frame clones appear in the TCRdb table, and some are missing; sequencing was by immunoSEQ multiplex PCR. The data show around 61,000 clones, with approximately 84% seen just once and 3.2% held by the top ten. Sequencing was carried out using peripheral blood. These receptors came from a man aged 50 to 60 with active COVID-19.

J is TRBJ1-2 and V is TRBV27; the match to TRBD1 covers 8 bases. Germline V gene sequence: CDR1 MNHEY, CDR2 SMNVEV (reference sequence). The CDR3 is made up of 15 amino acids. With 5 bases clipped from V and 4 bases from J, the junction kept 9 bases outside the gene matches. DNA for the CDR3: TGTGCCAGCAGTACCACCAGGACAGGGCGCTATGGCTACACCTTC. It translates to CASSTTRTGRYGYTF.

J is TRBJ2-4 and V is TRBV27, with 7 bases fitting TRBD1. The V segment lost 5 bases and the J segment 8 bases; nucleotides outside the gene matches: 9. The CDR3 is made up of 14 amino acids. Looked up from germline, CDR1 is MNHEY and CDR2 is SMNVEV (reference sequence). The CDR3 sequence: CASSEQGIPDIQYF. CDR3 nucleotide sequence: TGTGCCAGCAGTGAACAGGGGATTCCAGACATTCAGTACTTC.

This clone has a single count. The chain recombines TRBV11-3 with TRBJ2-2; the D gene is possibly TRBD2 (6 bases). There are 13 residues in the CDR3. V lost 5 bases and J lost 6, with 10 bases in between. The germline gives CDR1 SGHNT, CDR2 YENEEA. The CDR3 protein is CASSQTRSGELFF. The CDR3 DNA sequence: TGTGCCAGCAGCCAGACTAGGTCCGGGGAGCTGTTTTTT.

Concerning this clone: One junction end disagrees with the germline gene, perhaps due to a read error. The CDR3 protein is CASSLDRSTYEQYF. As DNA, the CDR3 is TGTGCCAGTAGTTTAGACAGGTCTACCTACGAGCAGTACTTC. This chain connects TRBV19 to TRBJ2-7, with D tentatively TRBD1 (6 bases). CDR3 size: 14 residues. Germline CDR1 LNHDA, CDR2 SQIVND (reference sequence). The whole variable domain, filled in from reference TRBV19 and TRBJ2-7, reads DGGITQSPKYLFRKEGQNVTLSCEQNLNHDAMYWYRQDPGQGLRLIYYSQIVNDFQKGDIAEGYSVSREKKESFPLTVTSAQKNPTAFYLCASSLDRSTYEQYFGPGTRLTVT.

This clone was recorded once. V usage is TRBV3-1 (or the pseudogene TRBV3-2) and J usage is TRBJ2-3; tentative D call: TRBD2 (7 bases). The CDR3 loop spans 15 amino acids. V was pared by 6 bases and J by 0 bases, with 13 bases between. Looked up from germline, CDR1 is LGHDT and CDR2 is YNNKEL (reference sequence). In nucleotides, the CDR3 is TGTGCCAGCAGGGGAGGGAGGGGGAGCACAGATACGCAGTATTTT. This gives the protein CASRGGRGSTDTQYF.

The genes are TRBV11-1 and TRBJ2-7; D is perhaps TRBD2 (6 bases). V gave up 5 bases and J gave up 5 bases, with 22 bases separating them. Per germline, CDR1 SGHAT and CDR2 FQDESV (reference sequence). The CDR3 length is 16 residues. CDR3 region: CASSLHGAGGLNEQYF. The CDR3 DNA is TGTGCCAGCAGCCTCCACGGGGCCGGGGGTCTAAACGAGCAGTACTTC.

The V call is TRBV6-5, the J call TRBJ2-1; the match to TRBD1 covers 9 bases. After removal of 0 bases from V and 8 bases from J, the junction contained 5 bases not matched to a gene. The germline gives CDR1 MNHEY, CDR2 SVGAGI. The CDR3 is made up of 15 amino acids. The CDR3 region is CASSYSTQGADEQFF. The DNA for the CDR3 is TGTGCCAGCAGTTACTCCACACAGGGGGCGGATGAGCAGTTCTTC.

This clone came up a few times. The gene calls are TRBV6-2 or TRBV6-3 and TRBJ2-2; 9 bases fit TRBD2. Germline loops: CDR1 MNHEY, CDR2 SVGEGT. Germline trimming cut 4 bases from V and 4 bases from J; bases unmatched to any gene: 4. The CDR3 loop spans 15 amino acids. CDR3 region: CASSFLTSGTGELFF. In DNA, the CDR3 is TGTGCCAGCAGTTTCCTGACTAGCGGCACCGGGGAGCTGTTTTTT.

The J gene is TRBJ2-3, the V gene TRBV7-2, with 7 bases that match TRBD2. Trimming took 1 base from V and 1 from J; bases not matched to a gene: 2. CDR1 and CDR2 from the germline V gene are SGHTA and FQGNSA. The CDR3 contains 15 residues. CDR3 protein: CASSLVTSRTDTQYF. The DNA for the CDR3 is TGTGCCAGCAGCTTAGTGACTAGCCGCACAGATACGCAGTATTTT.

The CDR3 nucleotides read TGCGCCAGCAGCTTGGAGGGACAGGGCACTGAAGCTTTCTTT. Its protein is CASSLEGQGTEAFF. The gene calls are TRBV5-1 and TRBJ1-1; TRBD1 agrees at 9 bases. From germline, CDR1 is SGHRS and CDR2 YFSETQ. There are 14 residues in the CDR3. With 0 bases clipped from V and 4 bases from J, the junction kept 1 base outside the gene matches.

Sample share makes this clone medium-sized. The J gene is TRBJ1-1, the V gene TRBV9, with D perhaps TRBD1 (6 bases). The CDR3 loop spans 15 amino acids. Deletions cut 3 bases from V and 8 bases from J, with 20 bases between. The germline gives CDR1 SGDLS, CDR2 YYNGEE. The CDR3 sequence is CASSGARGRNLEAFF. CDR3 sequence (DNA): TGTGCCAGCAGCGGTGCGAGGGGGAGAAACTTAGAAGCTTTCTTT.

Concerning this clone itself: Mismatch with germline at one junction end may stem from a read error. The V call is TRBV3-1 (or the pseudogene TRBV3-2), the J call TRBJ2-1; D perhaps matches TRBD2 (5 bases). The CDR3 totals 15 residues. Germline V gene sequence: CDR1 LGHDT, CDR2 YNNKEL (reference sequence). Here the CDR3 DNA reads TGTGCCAGCAGCCAATATTTGGACTCCAACAATGAGCAGTTCTTC. Translation: CASSQYLDSNNEQFF.

J is TRBJ2-7 and V is TRBV2; D unresolved. Germline CDR1 is SNHLY and CDR2 is FYNNEI. The ends were cut back, 0 bases at V and 3 bases at J, with 6 bases in the middle. The CDR3 is made up of 13 amino acids. The chain's CDR3 is CASSEARSYEQYF. CDR3 bases: TGTGCCAGCAGTGAAGCGCGTAGCTACGAGCAGTACTTC. The full variable domain, with the rest looked up from reference TRBV2 and TRBJ2-7, is EPEVTQTPSHQVTQMGQEVILRCVPISNHLYFYWYRQILGQKVEFLVSFYNNEISEKSEIFDDQFSVERPDGSNFTLKIRSTKLEDSAMYFCASSEARSYEQYFGPGTRLTVT.

V is TRBV2 and J is TRBJ2-7; 13 bases line up with TRBD2. The trim removed 7 bases at V and 4 bases at J, leaving 7 bases unmatched. The CDR3 length is 15 residues. The germline CDR1 and CDR2 sequences are SNHLY and FYNNEI. The CDR3 region is CASTLGLAGTYEQYF. The CDR3 DNA reads TGTGCCAGCACCTTGGGACTAGCGGGAACTTACGAGCAGTACTTC.

V usage is TRBV6-5 and J usage is TRBJ1-5; the D gene is possibly TRBD1 (6 bases). The CDR3 runs 13 residues. The V gene's germline CDR1 is MNHEY and CDR2 SVGAGI. V lost 11 bases, J lost 4 bases, and 15 bases lay in between. The CDR3 nucleotides are TGTGCCGTGTCCGACAGGCGGAATCAGCCCCAGCATTTT. Translated, it gives CAVSDRRNQPQHF.

This chain joins TRBV24-1 and TRBJ1-5; D uncertain. The CDR3 extends over 16 amino acids. CDR1 is KGHDR, CDR2 SFDVKD, per germline. Deletions cut 1 base from V and 5 bases from J, with 14 bases between. The CDR3 is CATSDFKGGLDQPQHF. The DNA of the CDR3 is TGTGCCACCAGTGATTTCAAGGGAGGGTTGGATCAGCCCCAGCATTTT.

The genes are TRBV7-2 and TRBJ2-3; possible D gene TRBD2, 6 bases. The CDR3 sequence is 15 residues long. Trimming left V 5 bases short and J 4 bases short, with 16 bases between. Germline assignment: CDR1 SGHTA and CDR2 FQGNSA. The CDR3 sequence is CASSPIGGTADTQYF. CDR3 nucleotide sequence: TGTGCCAGCAGCCCAATTGGCGGGACGGCAGATACGCAGTATTTT.

The chain uses TRBV9 and TRBJ1-1; the D is unclear. Germline V gene lookup returns CDR1 SGDLS and CDR2 YYNGEE. The CDR3 loop spans 14 amino acids. Trimming took 0 bases from V and 9 from J, leaving 15 bases between them. The CDR3 region has the DNA TGTGCCAGCAGCGTAGAATTATTCGGGAGTCAAGCTTTCTTT. Translated: CASSVELFGSQAFF.

This chain uses TRBV18 with TRBJ2-1; TRBD2 agrees at 7 bases. The CDR3 totals 15 residues. Per the germline V gene, CDR1 is KGHSH and CDR2 is LQKENI. The J segment lost 4 bases and the V segment lost 6 bases, leaving 9 bases of the junction unmatched. The CDR3 DNA sequence: TGTGCCAGCTCTGACGCGGCGGGAGAATACAATGAGCAGTTCTTC. Its protein product is CASSDAAGEYNEQFF.

V and J are TRBV7-3 and TRBJ2-3; TRBD1 aligns across 8 bases. V was pared by 5 bases and J by 1 base, with 8 bases of the junction left unmatched. CDR1 is SGHTA, CDR2 FQGTGA, per germline. CDR3 size: 16 residues. The CDR3 region is CASSPDRESGTDTQYF. The CDR3 nucleotides are TGTGCCAGCAGCCCGGACAGGGAATCGGGCACAGATACGCAGTATTTT.

V and J are TRBV7-2 and TRBJ1-5, with 10 bases fitting TRBD1. The junction had 2 bases not matched to a gene; V was cut back by 1 base and J by 5 bases. The CDR3 sequence is 15 residues long. Per the germline V gene, CDR1 is SGHTA and CDR2 is FQGNSA. This chain's CDR3 is CASSLVGTGDQPQHF. Here the CDR3 DNA reads TGTGCCAGCAGCTTAGTAGGGACAGGGGATCAGCCCCAGCATTTT.

This chain connects TRBV18 to TRBJ2-5; the match to TRBD2 covers 9 bases. Germline values: CDR1 KGHSH, CDR2 LQKENI. V was pared by 0 bases and J by 4 bases, with 3 bases of the junction left unmatched. The CDR3 loop spans 15 amino acids. The chain's CDR3 is CASSPPSGSVETQYF. The CDR3 nucleotides are TGTGCCAGCTCACCACCTAGCGGGAGTGTAGAGACCCAGTACTTC.

The genes are TRBV27 and TRBJ2-3, with TRBD1 matching over 10 bases. The CDR3 totals 15 residues. Trimming removed 6 bases from V and 1 base from J; junction bases left unmatched: 4. CDR1 and CDR2 from the germline V gene are MNHEY and SMNVEV (reference sequence). The CDR3 is CASRGGTGGTDTQYF. The CDR3 DNA is TGTGCCAGCAGGGGAGGGACAGGGGGCACAGATACGCAGTATTTT.

The V and J genes are TRBV24-1 and TRBJ2-1; possibly TRBD2 for D (7 bases). The V gene lost 4 bases and the J gene lost 0 bases, with 12 bases spanning the gap. Germline CDR1 reads KGHDR; CDR2 reads SFDVKD. The CDR3 runs to 16 residues. DNA for the CDR3: TGTGCCACCAGTGACGCAGGGGAGGGCTCCTACAATGAGCAGTTCTTC. The encoded protein is CATSDAGEGSYNEQFF.

The chain couples TRBV27 to TRBJ2-5; 12 bases are a match to TRBD2. CDR3 length: 14 residues. V lost 6 bases to trimming and J lost 5 bases; unmatched junction nucleotides: 4. The germline V gene has CDR1 MNHEY and CDR2 SMNVEV (reference sequence). The CDR3 is CASRLAGGAETQYF. The CDR3 bases are TGTGCCAGCAGACTAGCGGGGGGTGCGGAGACCCAGTACTTC.

This chain uses TRBV25-1 with TRBJ2-7; no firm D call. The germline gives CDR1 MGHDK, CDR2 SYGVNS. The V end was cut by 5 bases, the J end by 1 base, with 18 bases between. The CDR3 is made up of 16 amino acids. The CDR3 is CASSFLSFQISYEQYF. The CDR3 bases are TGTGCCAGCAGTTTTTTGTCATTCCAGATTTCCTACGAGCAGTACTTC.

The rearrangement uses TRBV2 and TRBJ2-2; perhaps TRBD1 as D (6 bases). V was trimmed by 6 bases and J by 5 bases, leaving 16 bases between them. The CDR3 has 15 amino acids. The germline CDR1 and CDR2 sequences are SNHLY and FYNNEI. In DNA form, the CDR3 reads TGTGCCAGCAGGGCAGGGGTGGGGAGTACCGGGGAGCTGTTTTTT. Amino acids: CASRAGVGSTGELFF.